In its sample, the clone carrying this TCR beta chain was seen many times. Its antigen remains unknown. This record comes from a study of T cells in Graves' hyperthyroidism and ophthalmopathy. Turning to the study itself: Before treatment of any kind, peripheral blood was taken at initial diagnosis. Whole-study findings and limits: Using 13 V-J features, a model discriminated ophthalmopathy from stable hyperthyroidism.

The study left out patients who had uncontrolled infection, other autoimmune disease, pregnancy or lactation. Ahead of any ophthalmopathy symptoms, the blood sample was obtained at the first diagnosis of hyperthyroidism. There were TCR beta CDR3 regions amplified from RNA transcripts. During a first-round RT-PCR of the TCR CDR3, the HTBI primer set was used. MiXCR, run by TCRdb on the multiplex PCR reads, gives a single entry per CDR3 protein. The table lists roughly 580,000 distinct CDR3 sequences, about 15% of them singletons, with around 5.4% in the top ten. The specimen was blood. This receptor was obtained from a woman aged 30 to 39 with Graves' hyperthyroidism that later progressed to Graves' ophthalmopathy.

CDR3 coding DNA: TGTGCCAGCAGCGGGACGTACTCATCCTACGAGCAGTACTTC. Translation gives CASSGTYSSYEQYF. The chain links TRBV11-1 to TRBJ2-7; D could derive from TRBD1 or TRBD2 (5 bases each). Looked up from germline, CDR1 is SGHAT and CDR2 is FQDESV (reference sequence). The CDR3 loop spans 14 amino acids. V lost 5 bases and J 1 base, leaving 12 bases between the germline ends.